This T cell receptor (beta chain) was observed in a study of persistence of HIV-infected CD4 T cells. Study-level findings and limits: Degenerate expanded CDR3beta sequences were enriched among CMV- and Gag-responding cells.

Cells were stimulated with overlapping HIV-1 Gag 15-mer peptides. CD40L/CD69 double-negative CD45RO-high memory CD4+ T cells were collected. Plasma HIV-1 RNA stayed below 50 copies/mL for at least 4 years. CDR1 is KGHSH and CDR2 is LQKENI in the germline V gene. Trimming removed 0 bases at V and 1 base at J, with 6 bases between. The length of the CDR3 is 14 residues. Points on this clone: The antigen is not known.

The immunoSEQ assay was version 4, run in survey mode. Clones were read by immunoSEQ multiplex PCR, and TCRdb kept only the in-frame ones, dropping some. Counted here are roughly 35,000 clones, roughly 80% occurring once; the ten biggest clones make up 0.9% to 1%. This chain joins TRBV18 and TRBJ1-1; D gene unclear. The TCR originated in an adult with HIV. The donor label of this sample is uncertain. The sample in question was cultured CD4+ T cells from PBMCs, obtained from a patient who received antiretroviral therapy. This CDR3 reads CASSPPGPNTEAFF. CDR3 nucleotide sequence: TGTGCCAGCTCACCACCGGGCCCGAACACTGAAGCTTTCTTT.